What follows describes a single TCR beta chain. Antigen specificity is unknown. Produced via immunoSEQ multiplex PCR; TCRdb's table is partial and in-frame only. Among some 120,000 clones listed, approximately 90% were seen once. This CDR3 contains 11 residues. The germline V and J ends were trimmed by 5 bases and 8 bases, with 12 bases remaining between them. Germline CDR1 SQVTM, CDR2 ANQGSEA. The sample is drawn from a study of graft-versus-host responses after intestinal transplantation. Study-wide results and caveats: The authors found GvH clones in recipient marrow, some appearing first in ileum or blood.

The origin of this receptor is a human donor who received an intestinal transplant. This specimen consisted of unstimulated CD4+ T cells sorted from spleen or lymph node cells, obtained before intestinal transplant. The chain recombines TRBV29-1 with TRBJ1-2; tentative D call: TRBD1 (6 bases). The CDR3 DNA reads TGCAGCGTTCTAACAGGGAGAGGCTACACCTTC. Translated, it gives CSVLTGRGYTF.